This record covers a single TCR beta chain. With V trimmed by 6 bases and J by 5 bases, 5 bases remained unmatched. From germline, CDR1 is LNHDA and CDR2 SQIVND (reference sequence). This CDR3 region has 13 residues. Individuals aged roughly 18 to 100 years were recruited from fewer than 25 US areas. Participants reported their clinical history, and cohort assignment relied on those reports. This sample was taken from a study of blood T cell repertoires in COVID-19. Looking at the study overall: Nucleic acid was either cDNA or gDNA, and it came from T cells, B-cell-depleted T cells, or PBMCs.

In the study's own analysis: Nucleated cell counts were estimated from reference gene primer amplification. Only in-frame clones appear in the TCRdb table, and some are missing; sequencing was by immunoSEQ multiplex PCR. V, J and clone size were drawn from that table, and D and trimming were deduced from the DNA. The table includes around 50,000 clones, about 72% detected once. The genes are TRBV19 and TRBJ2-5; TRBD1 aligns across 8 bases. The source of this sequence is a woman aged 50 to 65 with acute COVID-19. Sequencing was done on a sample of PBMCs or T cells enriched from blood (not recorded which). CDR3 DNA: TGTGCCAGTAGCAGGGGGCAAAGGGAGACCCAGTACTTC. Translated: CASSRGQRETQYF. Complete variable domain (other parts from reference TRBV19 and TRBJ2-5): DGGITQSPKYLFRKEGQNVTLSCEQNLNHDAMYWYRQDPGQGLRLIYYSQIVNDFQKGDIAEGYSVSREKKESFPLTVTSAQKNPTAFYLCASSRGQRETQYFGPGTRLLVL.